This is a list of T cell receptor beta chains from one sample in a study of blood T cell repertoires in COVID-19. Sequencing was performed with immunoSEQ multiplex PCR; in TCRdb, only in-frame clones are kept and a portion is missing. The sample has over 60,000 clones; 80% to 90% are singletons. Sample: peripheral blood. The receptors derive from an elderly woman with active COVID-19. Each CDR3 is given with its conserved first and last residue. A D gene is named only where the DNA matches it firmly. Not every row has a clone size; where given, it reads once, few, many or a size class.

clone_size	d_call	j_call	v_call	cdr3_aa	cdr3_nt
-	TRBD2	TRBJ2-7	TRBV2	CASSLEGGEQYF	TGTGCCAGCAGCCTTGAGGGAGGGGAGCAGTACTTC
-	TRBD1	TRBJ1-1	TRBV18	CASSATGGLEAFF	TGTGCCAGCTCAGCGACAGGGGGGCTTGAAGCTTTCTTT
-	-	TRBJ1-5	TRBV28	CASTLDMAGNQPQHF	TGTGCCAGCACCCTGGACATGGCTGGCAATCAGCCCCAGCATTTT
-	-	TRBJ2-5	TRBV28	CASIPPRQETQYF	TGTGCCAGCATCCCGCCGCGACAAGAGACCCAGTACTTC
-	TRBD1	TRBJ1-2	TRBV3-1/TRBV3-2	CASSLTAGTGTNGYTF	TGTGCCAGCAGCCTTACAGCCGGGACAGGGACTAATGGCTACACCTTC
-	-	TRBJ2-5	TRBV14	CASSQDRRGETQYF	TGTGCCAGCAGCCAAGATCGGAGGGGAGAGACCCAGTACTTC
-	TRBD1	TRBJ2-1	TRBV5-1	CASATGPGQGAREQFF	TGCGCCAGCGCTACCGGCCCGGGACAGGGGGCTCGTGAGCAGTTCTTC
-	-	TRBJ2-7	TRBV10-3	CAISESGRAGKSSYEQYF	TGTGCCATCAGTGAGTCAGGGAGAGCGGGCAAGAGCTCCTACGAGCAGTACTTC
-	-	TRBJ1-2	TRBV3-1/TRBV3-2	CASSQQGYGYTF	TGTGCCAGCAGCCAACAGGGTTATGGCTACACCTTC
once	-	TRBJ2-7	TRBV10-3	CAISDGLVEQYF	TGTGCCATCAGTGATGGGCTCGTCGAGCAGTACTTC
-	TRBD1	TRBJ1-3	TRBV3-1/TRBV3-2	CASSPGDSGFSGNTIYF	TGTGCCAGCAGCCCAGGGGACAGCGGATTCTCTGGAAACACCATATATTTT
-	-	TRBJ2-3	TRBV7-2	CASSSTRTDTQYF	TGTGCCAGCAGCTCCACTAGGACAGATACGCAGTATTTT
few	-	TRBJ1-2	TRBV28	CASSLVRRGLDYGYTF	TGTGCCAGCAGTTTAGTGCGCCGGGGGTTAGACTATGGCTACACCTTC
-	-	TRBJ2-2	TRBV9	CASSLRRGARNTGELFF	TGTGCCAGCAGCCTAAGGCGTGGGGCACGGAACACCGGGGAGCTGTTTTTT
-	TRBD2	TRBJ2-5	TRBV5-5	CASSLGREGETQYF	TGTGCCAGCAGCTTGGGGCGGGAGGGAGAGACCCAGTACTTC
-	-	TRBJ2-1	TRBV5-8	CASSLGGRSYNEQFF	TGTGCCAGCAGCTTGGGTGGCAGATCCTACAATGAGCAGTTCTTC
-	TRBD2	TRBJ2-5	TRBV6-5	CASRGAGAGQETQYF	TGTGCCAGCAGGGGAGCGGGAGCGGGGCAAGAGACCCAGTACTTC
-	-	TRBJ1-6	TRBV6-1	CASSEKGLAPLHF	TGTGCCAGCAGTGAAAAGGGGTTGGCACCCCTCCACTTT
-	TRBD1	TRBJ2-7	TRBV2	CASRRGPGSEQYF	TGTGCCAGCAGGAGGGGGCCTGGGTCCGAGCAGTACTTC
-	-	TRBJ2-2	TRBV5-1	CASSLGQKNTGELFF	TGCGCCAGCAGCTTAGGACAGAAGAACACCGGGGAGCTGTTTTTT
-	-	TRBJ1-2	TRBV2	CASSVVLRTQTHGYTF	TGTGCCAGCAGTGTTGTTTTAAGGACACAGACTCATGGCTACACCTTC
-	-	TRBJ2-3	TRBV12-3/TRBV12-4	CASSPSSDTQYF	TGTGCCAGCAGTCCTTCGTCAGATACGCAGTATTTT
-	-	TRBJ2-1	TRBV5-1	CASTDPGLLNEQFF	TGCGCCAGCACGGACCCCGGACTCCTCAATGAGCAGTTCTTC
-	TRBD2	TRBJ2-7	TRBV7-9	CASSHYRTSTDEQYF	TGTGCCAGCAGCCATTATAGGACTAGTACCGACGAGCAGTACTTC
-	TRBD2	TRBJ2-1	TRBV16	CASSNSGIIYNEQFF	TGTGCCAGCAGCAATAGCGGGATAATCTACAATGAGCAGTTCTTC
-	TRBD2	TRBJ2-7	TRBV5-4	CASHLSGRGEQYF	TGTGCCAGCCACCTTAGCGGGAGGGGCGAGCAGTACTTC
-	TRBD2	TRBJ2-1	TRBV19	CASSSRTSGSYNEQFF	TGTGCCAGTAGTTCCCGGACTAGCGGATCCTACAATGAGCAGTTCTTC
-	-	TRBJ2-7	TRBV4-1	CASSQTQGKYEQYF	TGCGCCAGCAGCCAAACCCAGGGAAAGTACGAGCAGTACTTC
-	-	TRBJ2-3	TRBV4-3	CASSQGLTDTQYF	TGCGCCAGCAGCCAGGGACTCACAGATACGCAGTATTTT
-	TRBD2	TRBJ2-1	TRBV5-1	CASSLGTSGYEQFF	TGCGCCAGCAGCTTAGGGACTAGTGGGTATGAGCAGTTCTTC
-	-	TRBJ1-1	TRBV28	CASSLTAEAFF	TGTGCCAGCAGTTTGACAGCCGAAGCTTTCTTT
-	TRBD2	TRBJ2-7	TRBV7-9	CASSPGLAGGPDYEQYF	TGTGCCAGCAGCCCTGGACTAGCGGGAGGGCCGGATTACGAGCAGTACTTC
-	-	TRBJ2-6	TRBV27	CASSFRGWGANVLTF	TGTGCCAGCAGTTTTAGGGGTTGGGGGGCCAACGTCCTGACTTTC
-	-	TRBJ1-1	TRBV19	CASGSGRRPQETEAFF	TGTGCCAGTGGGAGTGGGAGACGACCCCAGGAGACTGAAGCTTTCTTT
-	TRBD1	TRBJ2-6	TRBV5-5	CASSLLPGQRHSGANVLTF	TGTGCCAGCAGCCTGCTACCGGGACAGAGGCACTCTGGGGCCAACGTCCTGACTTTC
-	-	TRBJ2-5	TRBV4-3	CASSQDLPRGTQYF	TGCGCCAGCAGCCAAGATCTACCACGGGGGACCCAGTACTTC